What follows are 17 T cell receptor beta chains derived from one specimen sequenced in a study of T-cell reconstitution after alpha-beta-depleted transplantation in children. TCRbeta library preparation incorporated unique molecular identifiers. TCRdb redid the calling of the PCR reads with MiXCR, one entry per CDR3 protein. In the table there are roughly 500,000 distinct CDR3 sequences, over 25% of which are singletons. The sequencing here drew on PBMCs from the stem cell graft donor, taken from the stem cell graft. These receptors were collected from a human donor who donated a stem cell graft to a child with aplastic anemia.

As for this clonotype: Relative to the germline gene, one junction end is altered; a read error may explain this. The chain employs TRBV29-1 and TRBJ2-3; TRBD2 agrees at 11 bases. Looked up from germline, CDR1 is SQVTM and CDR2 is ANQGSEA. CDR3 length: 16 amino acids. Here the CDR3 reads CRVEDGLAGPTDTQYF. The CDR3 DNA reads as TGCCGCGTTGAAGATGGACTAGCGGGTCCCACAGATACGCAGTATTTT.

In DNA form, the CDR3 reads TGTGCCAGCAGCGAGATAGACGTCCCCGGGGAGCTGTTTTTT. This translates into CASSEIDVPGELFF. J is TRBJ2-2 and V is TRBV2; D is unclear. V was clipped by 6 bases and J by 6 bases, with 14 bases between them. Germline CDR1 and CDR2: SNHLY and FYNNEI. The CDR3 is 14 residues long.

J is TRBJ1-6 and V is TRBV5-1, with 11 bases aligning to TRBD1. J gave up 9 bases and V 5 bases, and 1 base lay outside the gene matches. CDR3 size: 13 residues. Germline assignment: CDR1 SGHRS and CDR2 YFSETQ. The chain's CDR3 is CASRGTGGSPLHF. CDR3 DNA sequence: TGCGCCAGCAGGGGGACAGGGGGTTCACCCCTCCACTTT.

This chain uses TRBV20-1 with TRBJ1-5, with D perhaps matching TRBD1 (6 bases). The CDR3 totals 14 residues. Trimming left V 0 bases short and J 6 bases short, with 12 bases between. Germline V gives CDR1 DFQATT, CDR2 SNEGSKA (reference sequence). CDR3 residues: CSAREIGGFQPQHF. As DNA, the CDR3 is TGCAGTGCTAGAGAGATAGGGGGGTTTCAGCCCCAGCATTTT.

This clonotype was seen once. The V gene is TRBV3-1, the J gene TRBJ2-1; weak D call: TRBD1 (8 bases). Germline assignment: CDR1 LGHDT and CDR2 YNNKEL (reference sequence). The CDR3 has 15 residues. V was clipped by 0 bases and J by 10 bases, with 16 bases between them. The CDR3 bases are TGTGCCAGCAGCCAAGATCCACAGGGGGGGAAAGAGCAGTTCTTC. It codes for CASSQDPQGGKEQFF.

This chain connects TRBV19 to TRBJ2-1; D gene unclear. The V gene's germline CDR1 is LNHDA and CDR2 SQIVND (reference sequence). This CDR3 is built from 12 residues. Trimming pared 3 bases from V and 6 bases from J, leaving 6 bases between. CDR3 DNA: TGTGCCAGTAGTATGGTTAGCAATGAGCAGTTCTTC. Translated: CASSMVSNEQFF.

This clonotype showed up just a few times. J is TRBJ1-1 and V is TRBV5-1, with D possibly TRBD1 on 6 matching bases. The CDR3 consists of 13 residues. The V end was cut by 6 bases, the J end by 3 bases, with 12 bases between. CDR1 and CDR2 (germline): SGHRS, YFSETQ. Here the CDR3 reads CASKGTGHTEAFF. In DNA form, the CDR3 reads TGCGCCAGCAAGGGCACAGGGCACACTGAAGCTTTCTTT.

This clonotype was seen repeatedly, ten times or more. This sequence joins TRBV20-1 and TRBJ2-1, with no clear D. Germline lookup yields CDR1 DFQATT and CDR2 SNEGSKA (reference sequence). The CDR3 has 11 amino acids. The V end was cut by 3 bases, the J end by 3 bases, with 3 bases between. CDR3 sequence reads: CSASGYNEQFF. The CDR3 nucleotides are TGCAGTGCTAGCGGCTACAATGAGCAGTTCTTC.

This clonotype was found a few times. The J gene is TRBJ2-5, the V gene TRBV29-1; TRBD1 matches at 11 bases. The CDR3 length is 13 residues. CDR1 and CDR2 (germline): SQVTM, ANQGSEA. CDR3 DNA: TGCAGAGCTGGACAGGGGGCGTCAGAGACCCAGTACTTC. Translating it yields CRAGQGASETQYF.

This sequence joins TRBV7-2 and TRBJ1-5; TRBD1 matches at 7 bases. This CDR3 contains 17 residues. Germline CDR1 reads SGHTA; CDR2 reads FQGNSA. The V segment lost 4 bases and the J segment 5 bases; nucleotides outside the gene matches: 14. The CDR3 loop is CASSSRGPGRGDQPQHF. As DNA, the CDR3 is TGTGCCAGCAGCTCGAGGGGGCCGGGAAGGGGAGATCAGCCCCAGCATTTT.

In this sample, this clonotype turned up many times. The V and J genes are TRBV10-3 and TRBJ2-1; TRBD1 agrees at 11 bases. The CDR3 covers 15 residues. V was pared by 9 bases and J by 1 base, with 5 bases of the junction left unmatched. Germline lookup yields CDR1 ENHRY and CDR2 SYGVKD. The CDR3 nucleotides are TGTGCCATAAAGGGGGACAGGGGGTCCTACAATGAGCAGTTCTTC. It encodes CAIKGDRGSYNEQFF.

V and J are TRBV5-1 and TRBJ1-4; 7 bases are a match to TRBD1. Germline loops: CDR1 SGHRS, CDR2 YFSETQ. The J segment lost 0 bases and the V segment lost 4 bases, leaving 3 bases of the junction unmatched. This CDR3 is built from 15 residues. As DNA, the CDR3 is TGCGCCAGCAGCACCGGACAGGCAACTAATGAAAAACTGTTTTTT. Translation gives CASSTGQATNEKLFF.

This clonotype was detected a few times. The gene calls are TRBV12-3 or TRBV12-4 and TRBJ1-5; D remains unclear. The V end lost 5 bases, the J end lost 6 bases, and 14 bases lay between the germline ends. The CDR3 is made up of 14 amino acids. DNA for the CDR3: TGTGCCAGCAGTGCCTTACTTGTGGGTCAGCCCCAGCATTTT. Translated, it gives CASSALLVGQPQHF.

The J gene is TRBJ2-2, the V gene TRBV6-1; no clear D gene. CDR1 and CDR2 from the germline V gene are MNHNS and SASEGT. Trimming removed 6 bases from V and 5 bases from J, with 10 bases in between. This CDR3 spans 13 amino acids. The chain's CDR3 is CASRTDVTGELFF. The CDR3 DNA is TGTGCCAGCAGGACCGACGTGACCGGGGAGCTGTTTTTT.

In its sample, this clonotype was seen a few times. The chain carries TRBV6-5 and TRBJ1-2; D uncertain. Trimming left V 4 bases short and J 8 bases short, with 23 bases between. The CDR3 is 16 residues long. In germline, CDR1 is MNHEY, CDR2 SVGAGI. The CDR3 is CASSLLGSGIERGYTF. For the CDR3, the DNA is TGTGCCAGCAGTTTATTGGGCTCGGGTATTGAGAGGGGCTACACCTTC.

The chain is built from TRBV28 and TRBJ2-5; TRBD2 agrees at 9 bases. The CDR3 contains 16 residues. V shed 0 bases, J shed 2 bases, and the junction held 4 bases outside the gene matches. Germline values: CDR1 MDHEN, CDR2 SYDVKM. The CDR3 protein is CASSLWASGKQETQYF. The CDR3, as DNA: TGTGCCAGCAGTTTATGGGCTAGCGGGAAGCAAGAGACCCAGTACTTC.

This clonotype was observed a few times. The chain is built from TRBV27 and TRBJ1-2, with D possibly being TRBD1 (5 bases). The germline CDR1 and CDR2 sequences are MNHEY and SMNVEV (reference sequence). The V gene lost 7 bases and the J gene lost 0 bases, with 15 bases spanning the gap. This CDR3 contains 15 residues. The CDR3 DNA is TGTGCCAGCATAGAAGGGGCACCGGCTAACTATGGCTACACCTTC. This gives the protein CASIEGAPANYGYTF.